This TCR beta chain was identified in a study of CD8+ T cells in alopecia areata. Reverse transcription of extracted RNA yielded cDNA, which provided the sequencing template. This table comes from immunoSEQ multiplex PCR, and its TCRdb copy is limited to in-frame clones, with some not included. The table records about 140,000 clones, about 88% of them present only once. The study, taken as a whole, reports: Scalp repertoires also include resident alphabeta T cells from normal skin.

Worth noting for this clone: Its target is not known.

The treatment: oral pan-JAK inhibitor, 5-10 mg twice daily. The sample was CD8+ T cells sorted from blood, taken at week 4, from a patient treated with tofacitinib. The sequence was obtained from a human donor with alopecia areata.

Here the CDR3 DNA reads TGTGCCTGGAGCTCGGGACAGCAGTACTTC. Translating it yields CAWSSGQQYF. The chain couples TRBV30 to TRBJ2-7, with D possibly called TRBD1 or TRBD2 (5 bases each). Germline values: CDR1 GTSNPN, CDR2 SVGIG (reference sequence). Deletions cut 3 bases from V and 8 bases from J, with 8 bases between. The CDR3 contains 10 residues.